The 9 T cell receptor beta chains presented below share a single source sample, sequenced in a study of shared clonotypes between healthy human individuals (dated by TCRdb to the early 2020s). The library was generated by the immunoSEQ multiplex PCR assay. The clones in this table, taken by TCRdb from immuneACCESS, are in-frame only. Not every clone is retained; where verified, under half of the shortfall comes from an unresolved V gene, and the cause of the rest is unknown. The sample data list some 1,100,000 clones, and around 78% of these were observed just once. The biggest ten clones account for more than 0.45% of the sample. The sequencing input was memory CD4+ T cells from PBMCs. Taken with the paper, the label for cell subset or site translates to: CD45RA-negative fraction. The source is a man between 18 and 29 years old in good health. Some clones in this sample may be carry-over from other donors' samples.

The gene calls are TRBV10-3 and TRBJ2-3; D is perhaps TRBD1 (5 bases). The CDR3 spans 14 residues. V lost 1 base, J lost 7 bases, and 12 bases lay in between. Germline CDR1 ENHRY, CDR2 SYGVKD. The CDR3 coding sequence is TGTGCCATCAGTGAGTGGGGCATGGAAAATACGCAGTATTTT. This sequence encodes CAISEWGMENTQYF.

The V and J genes are TRBV2 and TRBJ2-1; D assignment may be TRBD1 or TRBD2 (5 bases each). The CDR3 length is 15 residues. Germline CDR1 reads SNHLY; CDR2 reads FYNNEI. V dropped 10 bases and J dropped 0 bases, with 16 bases sitting between them. Written as DNA, the CDR3 is TGTGCCACCCAGGCACGGGACGGCTCCTACAATGAGCAGTTCTTC. It yields the protein CATQARDGSYNEQFF. Drawing the rest from reference TRBV2 and TRBJ2-1, the complete variable domain is EPEVTQTPSHQVTQMGQEVILRCVPISNHLYFYWYRQILGQKVEFLVSFYNNEISEKSEIFDDQFSVERPDGSNFTLKIRSTKLEDSAMYFCATQARDGSYNEQFFGPGTRLTVL.

The gene calls are TRBV27 and TRBJ2-7, with 9 bases identical to TRBD1. Germline-derived CDR1 and CDR2 are MNHEY and SMNVEV (reference sequence). Trimming cost V 2 bases and J 11 bases; bases outside gene matches: 10. This CDR3 has 14 amino acids. CDR3 nucleotide sequence: TGTGCCAGCAGTTTAAGGGTTCCTCGGACAGGGGAGTACTTC. This encodes CASSLRVPRTGEYF.

The chain couples TRBV2 to TRBJ2-7, with D unclear. This CDR3 contains 12 residues. Trimming took off 3 bases at V and 6 bases at J, with 9 bases between the two ends. Germline V gene sequence: CDR1 SNHLY, CDR2 FYNNEI. The CDR3 is CASSDEPPEQYF. The DNA of the CDR3 is TGTGCCAGCAGTGACGAACCCCCCGAGCAGTACTTC.

The chain is built from TRBV28 and TRBJ1-1; D perhaps matches TRBD1 (5 bases). Germline V gene sequence: CDR1 MDHEN, CDR2 SYDVKM. CDR3 length: 15 amino acids. V was pared by 3 bases and J by 1 base, with 12 bases between. The CDR3 nucleotides are TGTGCCAGCAGTTTGTGGGACGGTGCGAACACTGAAGCTTTCTTT. It is translated as CASSLWDGANTEAFF.

The chain uses TRBV5-4 and TRBJ1-2, with D unresolved. V gave up 4 bases and J gave up 3 bases, with 13 bases separating them. The CDR3 runs 14 residues. Germline V gives CDR1 SGHNT, CDR2 YYREEE (reference sequence). CDR3 in DNA: TGTGCCAGCAGCCCGCCCGGGAGGGACTATGGCTACACCTTC. Translation: CASSPPGRDYGYTF.

The rearrangement links TRBV2 to TRBJ2-2; unclear D gene. CDR1 is SNHLY, CDR2 FYNNEI, per germline. Trimming shortened V by 9 bases and J by 1 base, and 12 bases separated the two germline ends. This CDR3 is built from 14 residues. In DNA form, the CDR3 reads TGTGCCAGTCTTAGGGATATGAACACCGGGGAGCTGTTTTTT. It specifies CASLRDMNTGELFF. Looking up the rest from reference TRBV2 and TRBJ2-2 gives the full variable domain: EPEVTQTPSHQVTQMGQEVILRCVPISNHLYFYWYRQILGQKVEFLVSFYNNEISEKSEIFDDQFSVERPDGSNFTLKIRSTKLEDSAMYFCASLRDMNTGELFFGEGSRLTVL.

Concerning this clone itself: The same CDR3 also results from other DNA sequences found in this sample. This rearrangement joins TRBV5-1 to TRBJ2-5; 7 bases match TRBD1. This CDR3 spans 13 amino acids. The germline V gene has CDR1 SGHRS and CDR2 YFSETQ. V dropped 3 bases and J dropped 7; count of bases not matched to a gene: 6. This chain's CDR3 is CASSSTGDGTQYF. CDR3 DNA sequence: TGCGCCAGCAGCTCTACAGGGGACGGGACCCAGTACTTC. The full variable domain, in which reference TRBV5-1 and TRBJ2-5 provide the parts outside the CDR3, is KAGVTQTPRYLIKTRGQQVTLSCSPISGHRSVSWYQQTPGQGLQFLFEYFSETQRNKGNFPGRFSGRQFSNSRSEMNVSTLELGDSALYLCASSSTGDGTQYFGPGTRLLVL.

V is TRBV4-1 and J is TRBJ2-5, with TRBD1 identical over 9 bases. The ends lost 2 bases at V and 7 bases at J; junction bases unmatched: 11. This CDR3 comprises 16 residues. From germline, CDR1 is MGHRA and CDR2 YSYEKL. The CDR3 DNA reads as TGCGCCAGCAGCCAACCCGGCGGACAGGGGCGAGGGACCCAGTACTTC. Protein: CASSQPGGQGRGTQYF.